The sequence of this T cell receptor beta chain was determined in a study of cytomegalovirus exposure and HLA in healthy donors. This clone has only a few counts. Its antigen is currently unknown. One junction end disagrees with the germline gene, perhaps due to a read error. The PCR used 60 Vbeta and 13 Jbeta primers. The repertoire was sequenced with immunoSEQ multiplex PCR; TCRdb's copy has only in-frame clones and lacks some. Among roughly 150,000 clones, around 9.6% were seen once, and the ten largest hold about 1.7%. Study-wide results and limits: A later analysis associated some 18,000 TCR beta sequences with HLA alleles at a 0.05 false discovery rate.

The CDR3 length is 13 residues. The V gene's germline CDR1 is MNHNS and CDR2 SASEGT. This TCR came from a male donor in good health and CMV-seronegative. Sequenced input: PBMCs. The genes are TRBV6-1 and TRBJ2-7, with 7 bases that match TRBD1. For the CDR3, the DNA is TGTGCCAGAAGTGAAGGGACAGTCTACGAGCAGTACTTC. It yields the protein CARSEGTVYEQYF.